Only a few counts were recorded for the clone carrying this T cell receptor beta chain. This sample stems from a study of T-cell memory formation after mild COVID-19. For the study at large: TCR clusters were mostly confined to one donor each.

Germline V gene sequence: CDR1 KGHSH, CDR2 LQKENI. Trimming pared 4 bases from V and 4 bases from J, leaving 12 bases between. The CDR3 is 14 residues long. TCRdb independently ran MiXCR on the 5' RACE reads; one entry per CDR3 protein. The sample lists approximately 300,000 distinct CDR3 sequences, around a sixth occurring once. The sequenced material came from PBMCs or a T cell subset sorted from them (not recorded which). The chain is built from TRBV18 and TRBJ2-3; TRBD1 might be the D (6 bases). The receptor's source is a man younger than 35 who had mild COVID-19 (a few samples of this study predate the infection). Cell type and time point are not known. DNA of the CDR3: TGTGCCAGCTCACTCCGGACAGCTCCAGATACGCAGTATTTT. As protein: CASSLRTAPDTQYF.